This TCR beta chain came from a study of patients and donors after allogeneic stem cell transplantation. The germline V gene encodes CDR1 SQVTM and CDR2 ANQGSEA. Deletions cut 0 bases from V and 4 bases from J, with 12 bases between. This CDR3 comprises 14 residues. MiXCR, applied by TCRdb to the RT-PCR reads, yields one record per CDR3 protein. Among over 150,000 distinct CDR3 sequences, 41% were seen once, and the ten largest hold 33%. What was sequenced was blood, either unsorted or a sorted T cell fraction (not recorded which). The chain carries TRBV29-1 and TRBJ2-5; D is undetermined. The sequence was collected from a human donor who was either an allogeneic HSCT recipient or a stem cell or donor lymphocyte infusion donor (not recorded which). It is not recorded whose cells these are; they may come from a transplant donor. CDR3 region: CSVEESWVGETQYF. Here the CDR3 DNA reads TGCAGCGTTGAAGAAAGCTGGGTGGGAGAGACCCAGTACTTC. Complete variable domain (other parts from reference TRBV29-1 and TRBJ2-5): SAVISQKPSRDICQRGTSLTIQCQVDSQVTMMFWYRQQPGQSLTLIATANQGSEATYESGFVIDKFPISRPNLTFSTLTVSNMSPEDSSIYLCSVEESWVGETQYFGPGTRLLVL.